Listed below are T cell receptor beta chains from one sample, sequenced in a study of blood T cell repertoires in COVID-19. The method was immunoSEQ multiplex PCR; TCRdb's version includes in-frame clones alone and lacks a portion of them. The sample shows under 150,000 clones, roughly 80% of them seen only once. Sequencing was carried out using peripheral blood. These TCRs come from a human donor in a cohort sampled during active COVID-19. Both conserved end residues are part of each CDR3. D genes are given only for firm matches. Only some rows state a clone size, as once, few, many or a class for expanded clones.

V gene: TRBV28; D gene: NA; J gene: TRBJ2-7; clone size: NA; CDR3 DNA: TGTGCCAGCAGTTTGGTAGATTTATCTTCCGAGCAGTACTTC; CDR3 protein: CASSLVDLSSEQYF
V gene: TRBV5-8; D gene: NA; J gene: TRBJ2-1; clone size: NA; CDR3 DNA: TGTGCCAGCAGCCCCAGACCTGGGAGCTCCTACAATGAGCAGTTCTTC; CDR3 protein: CASSPRPGSSYNEQFF
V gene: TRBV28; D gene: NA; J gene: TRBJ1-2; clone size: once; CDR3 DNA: TGTGCCAGCAGGGGCCGGGGGAGGACTAACTATGGCTACACCTTC; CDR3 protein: CASRGRGRTNYGYTF
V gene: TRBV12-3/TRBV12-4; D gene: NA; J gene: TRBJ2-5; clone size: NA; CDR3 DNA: TGTGCCAGCAGTTTTGGGCGCGGGGAGACCCAGTACTTC; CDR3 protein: CASSFGRGETQYF
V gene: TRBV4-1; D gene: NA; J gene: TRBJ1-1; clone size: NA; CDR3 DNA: TGCGCCAGCAGCCAGGGGCAGTACCAAGATGAAGCTTTCTTT; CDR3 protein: CASSQGQYQDEAFF
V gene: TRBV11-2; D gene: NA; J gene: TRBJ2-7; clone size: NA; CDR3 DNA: TGTGCCAGCAGCTTAGCTAGTTACGAGCAGTACTTC; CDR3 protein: CASSLASYEQYF
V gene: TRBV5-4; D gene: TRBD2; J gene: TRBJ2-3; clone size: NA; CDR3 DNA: TGTGCCAGCAGCTTGACAACTAGCGGGGGGGCTTCAGATACGCAGTATTTT; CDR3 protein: CASSLTTSGGASDTQYF
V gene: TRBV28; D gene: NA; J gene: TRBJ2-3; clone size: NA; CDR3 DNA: TGTGCCAGCAGCTCTGCGTTGGGGGCCGCAGATACGCAGTATTTT; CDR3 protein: CASSSALGAADTQYF
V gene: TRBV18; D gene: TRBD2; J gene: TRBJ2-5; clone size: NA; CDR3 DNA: TGTGCCAGCTCACCACTAGCGGGGGGGAGCAAAGAGACCCAGTACTTC; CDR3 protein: CASSPLAGGSKETQYF
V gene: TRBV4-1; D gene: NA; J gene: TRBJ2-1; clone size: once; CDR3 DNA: TGCGCCAGCAGCCAAGACCTTTCTCGCAGGGAGCAGTTCTTC; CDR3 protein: CASSQDLSRREQFF
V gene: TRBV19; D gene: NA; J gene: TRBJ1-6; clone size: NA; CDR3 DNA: TGTGCCAGTAGTATCCGGGTCCCGAGGGATTCACCCCTCCACTTT; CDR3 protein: CASSIRVPRDSPLHF
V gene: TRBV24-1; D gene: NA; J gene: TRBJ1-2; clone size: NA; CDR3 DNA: TGTGCCACCAGCCCCGGAGGGTCTAGCTATGGCTACACCTTC; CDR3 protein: CATSPGGSSYGYTF
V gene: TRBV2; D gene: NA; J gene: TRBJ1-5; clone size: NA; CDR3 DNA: TGTGCCAGCAGTGAATCCGGAGGTCGCAATCAGCCCCAGCATTTT; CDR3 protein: CASSESGGRNQPQHF
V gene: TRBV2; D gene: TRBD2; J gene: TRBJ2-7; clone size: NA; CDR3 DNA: TGTGCCAGCAGGGTAATAGCGGGAGGCGGCTACGAGCAGTACTTC; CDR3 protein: CASRVIAGGGYEQYF
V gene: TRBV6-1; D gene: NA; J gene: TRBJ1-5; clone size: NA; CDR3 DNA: TGTGCCAGCAGTGAAATACCACAGGGAAGCAATCAGCCCCAGCATTTT; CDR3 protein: CASSEIPQGSNQPQHF
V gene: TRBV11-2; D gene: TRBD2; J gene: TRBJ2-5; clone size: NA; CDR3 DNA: TGTGCCAGCAGCCGCCCTAGCGGCCAAGAGACCCAGTACTTC; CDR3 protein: CASSRPSGQETQYF
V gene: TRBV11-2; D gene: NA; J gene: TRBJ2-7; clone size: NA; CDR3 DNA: TGTGCCAGCAGCCCCTTTGAGTACCCCTACGAGCAGTACTTC; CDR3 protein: CASSPFEYPYEQYF
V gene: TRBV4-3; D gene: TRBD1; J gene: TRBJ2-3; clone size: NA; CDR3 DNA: TGCGCCAGCAGCCCTGGACAGGGGGCCGTAACAGATACGCAGTATTTT; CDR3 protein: CASSPGQGAVTDTQYF
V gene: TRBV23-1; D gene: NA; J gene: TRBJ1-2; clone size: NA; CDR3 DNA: TGCGCCAGCAGTCAAGCTAGACGTGCCGTAGTATCATCCGATATCTATGGCTACACCTTC; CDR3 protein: CASSQARRAVVSSDIYGYTF
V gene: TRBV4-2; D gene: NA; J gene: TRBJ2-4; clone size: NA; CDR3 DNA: TGTGCCAGCAGCCCGCAACGGGGACTAGCCAAAAACATTCAGTACTTC; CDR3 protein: CASSPQRGLAKNIQYF
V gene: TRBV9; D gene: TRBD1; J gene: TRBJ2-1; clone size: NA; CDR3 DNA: TGTGCCAGCAGCGTAATGGGACAGGGGAGTAATGAGCAGTTCTTC; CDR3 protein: CASSVMGQGSNEQFF
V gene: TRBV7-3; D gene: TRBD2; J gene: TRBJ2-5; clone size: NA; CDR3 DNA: TGTGCCAGCAGCTCCGGGGTAGCGGGGCAAGAGACCCAGTACTTC; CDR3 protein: CASSSGVAGQETQYF
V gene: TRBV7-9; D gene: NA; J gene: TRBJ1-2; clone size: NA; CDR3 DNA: TGTGCCAGCAGCTCAGGACAGTTCTATGGCTACACCTTC; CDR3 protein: CASSSGQFYGYTF
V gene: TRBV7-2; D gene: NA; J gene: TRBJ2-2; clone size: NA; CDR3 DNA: TGTGCCAGCAGCAAGGAGGCGACCGGGGAGCTGTTTTTT; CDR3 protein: CASSKEATGELFF
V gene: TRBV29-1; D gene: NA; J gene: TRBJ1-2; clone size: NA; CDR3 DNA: TGCAGCGTTTCCTCGGACAGCTATGGCTACACCTTC; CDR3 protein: CSVSSDSYGYTF
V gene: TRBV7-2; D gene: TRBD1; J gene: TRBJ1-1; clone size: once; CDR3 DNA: TGTGCCAGCAGCTCTGGACAGGGGAAGCGAGCTTTCTTT; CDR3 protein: CASSSGQGKRAFF
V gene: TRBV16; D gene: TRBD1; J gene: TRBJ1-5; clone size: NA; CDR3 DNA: TGTGCCAGCATCAGAGTCGGACAGGGGGGAGACCAGCCCCAGCATTTT; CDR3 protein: CASIRVGQGGDQPQHF
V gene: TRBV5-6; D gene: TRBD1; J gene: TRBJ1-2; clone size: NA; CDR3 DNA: TGTGCCAGCAGCTTTGGACAGGCTTCGTGGTCGTATGGCTACACCTTC; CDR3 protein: CASSFGQASWSYGYTF
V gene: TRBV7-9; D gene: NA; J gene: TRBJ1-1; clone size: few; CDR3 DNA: TGTGCCAGCAGCCCCATCCAGGGCGGTTCCACTGAAGCTTTCTTT; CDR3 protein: CASSPIQGGSTEAFF
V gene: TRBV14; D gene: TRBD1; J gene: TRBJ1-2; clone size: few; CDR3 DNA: TGTGCCAGCAGCCGGGGTCGAGGGGGCTCAAACTATGGCTACACCTTC; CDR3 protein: CASSRGRGGSNYGYTF
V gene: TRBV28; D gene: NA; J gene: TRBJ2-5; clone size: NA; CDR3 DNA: TGTGCCAGCAGTTTAGGCAGTAAGTCCCGACGGGCCCAGTACTTC; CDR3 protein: CASSLGSKSRRAQYF
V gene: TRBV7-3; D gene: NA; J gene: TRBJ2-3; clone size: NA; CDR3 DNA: TGTGCCAGCAGCTTGGCGACTAGCACAGATACGCAGTATTTT; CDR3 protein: CASSLATSTDTQYF
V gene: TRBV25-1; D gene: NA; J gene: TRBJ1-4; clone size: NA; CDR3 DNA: TGTGCCAGCAGTGAATACCCAGAAAAACTGTTTTTT; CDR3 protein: CASSEYPEKLFF
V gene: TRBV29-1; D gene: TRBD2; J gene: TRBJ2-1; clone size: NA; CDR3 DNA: TGCAGCGTTGCTGGGACTAGCGGGAGGGGAGGTCCAAGCTCCTACAATGAGCAGTTCTTC; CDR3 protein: CSVAGTSGRGGPSSYNEQFF
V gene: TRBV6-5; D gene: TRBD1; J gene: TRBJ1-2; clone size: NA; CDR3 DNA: TGTGCCAGCACCTTAACACAGGGACAGGCCCATGGCTACACCTTC; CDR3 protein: CASTLTQGQAHGYTF
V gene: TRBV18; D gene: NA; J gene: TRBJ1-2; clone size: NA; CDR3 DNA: TGTGCCAGCTCACCATCCGGGGATTCTCCTGGCTACACCTTC; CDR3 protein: CASSPSGDSPGYTF
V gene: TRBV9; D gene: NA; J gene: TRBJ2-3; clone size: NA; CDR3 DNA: TGTGCCAGCAGCGCCAGTTCCAGCACAGATACGCAGTATTTT; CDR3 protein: CASSASSSTDTQYF
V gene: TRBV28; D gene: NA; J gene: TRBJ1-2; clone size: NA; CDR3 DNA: TGTGCCAGTGAGGGGGGGAACAGAGGGGTCGTTGGCTACACCTTC; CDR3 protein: CASEGGNRGVVGYTF
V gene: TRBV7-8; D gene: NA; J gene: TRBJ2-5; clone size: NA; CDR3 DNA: TGTGCCAGCAGCCCGCTGGGGGCGCCCCAAGAGACCCAGTACTTC; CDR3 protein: CASSPLGAPQETQYF
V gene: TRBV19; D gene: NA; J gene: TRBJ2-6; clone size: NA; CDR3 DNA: TGTGCCAGTAGTATAGGGGTAGCCCGGACTGGGGCCAACGTCCTGACTTTC; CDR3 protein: CASSIGVARTGANVLTF
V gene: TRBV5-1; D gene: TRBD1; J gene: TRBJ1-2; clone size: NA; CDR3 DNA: TGCGCCAGCAGCCCAGGACAGGGGGGAAGGTATGGCTACACCTTC; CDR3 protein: CASSPGQGGRYGYTF
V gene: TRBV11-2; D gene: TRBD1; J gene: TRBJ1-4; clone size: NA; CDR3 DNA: TGTGCCAGCAGCTTAGAACAGGGGCGTGAAAAACTGTTTTTT; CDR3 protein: CASSLEQGREKLFF
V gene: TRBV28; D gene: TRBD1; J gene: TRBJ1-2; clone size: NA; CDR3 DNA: TGTGCCAGCAGTTTAGGGGACAGGGTCGATGGCTACACCTTC; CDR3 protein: CASSLGDRVDGYTF
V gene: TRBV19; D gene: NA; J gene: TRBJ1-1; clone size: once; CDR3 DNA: TGTGCCAGTAGTATGGAGTGGCAGGAAGCTTTCTTT; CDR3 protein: CASSMEWQEAFF
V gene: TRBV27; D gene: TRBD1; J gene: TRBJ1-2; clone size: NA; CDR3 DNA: TGTGCCAGCCTCGGGACAGCCTCGGGTGGCTACACCTTC; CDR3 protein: CASLGTASGGYTF
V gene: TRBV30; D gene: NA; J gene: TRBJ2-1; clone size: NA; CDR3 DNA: TGTGCCTGGCTCCCGGACTGGGAAGACAATGAGCAGTTCTTC; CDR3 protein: CAWLPDWEDNEQFF
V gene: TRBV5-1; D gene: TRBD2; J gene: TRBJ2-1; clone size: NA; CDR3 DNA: TGCGCCAGCAGTCCCTGGAGCGGGACTTACAATGAGCAGTTCTTC; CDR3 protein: CASSPWSGTYNEQFF